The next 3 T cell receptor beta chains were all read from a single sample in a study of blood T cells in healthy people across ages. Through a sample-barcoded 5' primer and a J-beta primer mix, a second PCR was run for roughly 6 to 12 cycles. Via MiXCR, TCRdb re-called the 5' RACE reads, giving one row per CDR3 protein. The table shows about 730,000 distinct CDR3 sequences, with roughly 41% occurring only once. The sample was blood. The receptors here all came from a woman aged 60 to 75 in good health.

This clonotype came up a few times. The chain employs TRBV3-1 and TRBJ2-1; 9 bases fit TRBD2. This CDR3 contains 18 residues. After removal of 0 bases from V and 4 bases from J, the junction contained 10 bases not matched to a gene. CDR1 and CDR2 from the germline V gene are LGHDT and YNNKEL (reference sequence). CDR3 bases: TGTGCCAGCAGCCAAGAGGGGATTAGCGGGGGTTGGTACAATGAGCAGTTCTTC. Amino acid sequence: CASSQEGISGGWYNEQFF.

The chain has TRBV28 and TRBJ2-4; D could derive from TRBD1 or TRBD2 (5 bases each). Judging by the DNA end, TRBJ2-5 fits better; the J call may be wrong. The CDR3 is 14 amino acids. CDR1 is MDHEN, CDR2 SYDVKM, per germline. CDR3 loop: CASSVVGEWETQYF. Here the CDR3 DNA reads TGTGCCAGCAGTGTGGTAGGGGAGTGGGAGACCCAGTACTTC.

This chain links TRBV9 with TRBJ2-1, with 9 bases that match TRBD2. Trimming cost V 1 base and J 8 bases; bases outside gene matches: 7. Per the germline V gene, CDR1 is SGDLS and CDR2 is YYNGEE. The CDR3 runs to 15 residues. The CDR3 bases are TGTGCCAGCAGCGTACCAGCGGGGGGCCTCCATGAGCAGTTCTTC. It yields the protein CASSVPAGGLHEQFF.